The rows below give T cell receptor beta chains drawn from one sample of a study of tumor-infiltrating lymphocytes in primary liver carcinoma. TCRdb independently ran MiXCR on the multiplex PCR reads; one entry per CDR3 protein. Of roughly 100,000 distinct CDR3 sequences detected, under 70% appear once; the ten largest clones hold around 12%. The sample taken for sequencing was liver tumor tissue from sampling region 2. All receptors come from a woman aged 55-70 years with primary liver carcinoma and hepatitis B virus infection. Each CDR3 is given with its conserved first and last residue. Fields, in order: CDR3 length, D gene, clone size, J gene, V gene, CDR3 protein, CDR3 DNA. The D gene is left open where the match is weak. A clone size is listed for some rows: how often the clone was seen (once, few, many), or a class if it is expanded.

len: 13
d_gene: TRBD1
abundance: many
j_gene: TRBJ1-5
v_gene: TRBV29-1
CDR3aa: CSVQQGPNQPQHF
CDR3nt: TGCAGCGTTCAACAGGGGCCAAATCAGCCCCAGCATTTT

len: 16
d_gene: TRBD2
abundance: many
j_gene: TRBJ2-5
v_gene: TRBV5-8
CDR3aa: CASSTGTSGRLETQYF
CDR3nt: TGTGCCAGCAGCACAGGGACTAGCGGGAGACTGGAGACCCAGTACTTC

len: 16
d_gene: TRBD2
abundance: medium-sized
j_gene: TRBJ2-3
v_gene: TRBV11-2
CDR3aa: CASSLILAGDTDTQYF
CDR3nt: TGTGCCAGCAGCTTAATATTGGCGGGGGACACAGATACGCAGTATTTT

len: 14
d_gene: TRBD1
abundance: few
j_gene: TRBJ1-5
v_gene: TRBV12-3/TRBV12-4
CDR3aa: CVSSLDRVREPQHF
CDR3nt: TGTGTCAGCAGTCTGGACAGGGTCCGGGAGCCCCAGCATTTT

len: 16
d_gene: NA
abundance: NA
j_gene: TRBJ2-1
v_gene: TRBV11-2
CDR3aa: CASSRLNYEVANEQFF
CDR3nt: TGTGCCAGCAGTCGACTAAACTACGAGGTTGCCAATGAGCAGTTCTTC

len: 12
d_gene: NA
abundance: NA
j_gene: TRBJ2-7
v_gene: TRBV11-2
CDR3aa: CASSLDNSEQYF
CDR3nt: TGTGCCAGCAGCTTAGATAACAGCGAGCAGTACTTC

len: 17
d_gene: TRBD2
abundance: few
j_gene: TRBJ2-1
v_gene: TRBV11-2
CDR3aa: CASGRRLAGGPGDEQFF
CDR3nt: TGTGCCAGCGGCAGGAGACTAGCGGGAGGGCCTGGGGATGAGCAATTCTTC

len: 17
d_gene: NA
abundance: NA
j_gene: TRBJ2-3
v_gene: TRBV10-3
CDR3aa: CAISESRLQAERDTKYF
CDR3nt: TGTGCCATCAGTGAGTCCCGCTTGCAGGCGGAACGAGATACGAAGTATTTT

len: 17
d_gene: TRBD2
abundance: many
j_gene: TRBJ2-1
v_gene: TRBV6-2/TRBV6-3
CDR3aa: CASSTRTSGSLSDEQFF
CDR3nt: TGTGCCAGCAGTACAAGGACTAGCGGGAGTTTAAGCGATGAGCAGTTCTTC

len: 17
d_gene: NA
abundance: NA
j_gene: TRBJ2-3
v_gene: TRBV11-3
CDR3aa: CASSFGLGSGPTDTRYF
CDR3nt: NA

len: 15
d_gene: NA
abundance: NA
j_gene: TRBJ2-1
v_gene: TRBV11-3
CDR3aa: CAISLAVAARGEQFF
CDR3nt: TGTGCCATTAGCTTGGCAGTGGCTGCCCGGGGTGAGCAGTTCTTC

len: 16
d_gene: TRBD1
abundance: NA
j_gene: TRBJ2-3
v_gene: TRBV11-2
CDR3aa: CATSSTRLQGAGTHYF
CDR3nt: TGTGCCACCAGCTCAACCCGGTTACAGGGGGCAGGTACGCATTATTTT

len: 15
d_gene: TRBD2
abundance: once
j_gene: TRBJ2-3
v_gene: TRBV11-2
CDR3aa: CARSFGLGSIDTQYF
CDR3nt: TGTGCCAGGAGCTTCGGACTAGGAAGCATAGATACGCAGTATTTT

len: 15
d_gene: NA
abundance: NA
j_gene: TRBJ2-1
v_gene: TRBV5-1
CDR3aa: CASSFRQRYIHEQFF
CDR3nt: TGCGCCAGCAGCTTTAGACAGAGATACATCCATGAACAGTTCTTC

len: 16
d_gene: TRBD2
abundance: many
j_gene: TRBJ2-4
v_gene: TRBV7-8
CDR3aa: CASSLLGGRAENIQYF
CDR3nt: TGTGCCAGCAGCTTATTGGGCGGGAGGGCCGAGAACATTCAGTACTTC

len: 19
d_gene: TRBD1
abundance: NA
j_gene: TRBJ1-3
v_gene: TRBV11-1
CDR3aa: CASDSRPNRGAYSGNTIYF
CDR3nt: TGTGCCAGCGACTCACGCCCGAACAGGGGAGCGTACTCTGGAAACACCATATATTTT

len: 16
d_gene: TRBD2
abundance: NA
j_gene: TRBJ2-7
v_gene: TRBV12-3/TRBV12-4
CDR3aa: CTSSGTTSLTSYEQYF
CDR3nt: TGTACCAGCAGCGGGACTACTAGTCTAACCTCCTACGAGCAGTACTTC

len: 15
d_gene: TRBD1
abundance: once
j_gene: TRBJ1-5
v_gene: TRBV28
CDR3aa: CASSFKGASNQPQHF
CDR3nt: TGTGCCAGCAGTTTCAAGGGGGCTAGCAATCAGCCCCAGCATTTT

len: 15
d_gene: TRBD1
abundance: once
j_gene: TRBJ2-7
v_gene: TRBV2
CDR3aa: CASNESSGGSYEHYF
CDR3nt: TGTGCCAGCAATGAAAGTTCAGGGGGCTCCTACGAGCATTACTTC

len: 13
d_gene: TRBD1
abundance: few
j_gene: TRBJ2-5
v_gene: TRBV6-1
CDR3aa: CASRTGQPEAQYF
CDR3nt: TGTGCCAGTAGAACGGGACAGCCGGAGGCCCAGTACTTC

len: 12
d_gene: NA
abundance: NA
j_gene: TRBJ2-3
v_gene: TRBV20-1
CDR3aa: CSGITSGHPQYF
CDR3nt: TGCAGTGGAATAACCTCAGGACACCCGCAGTATTTT

len: 16
d_gene: NA
abundance: NA
j_gene: TRBJ1-2
v_gene: TRBV12-5
CDR3aa: CASGLAPTDSVRGHTF
CDR3nt: TGTGCTAGTGGTTTGGCACCCACGGATTCAGTGAGGGGCCACACCTTC

len: 14
d_gene: TRBD2
abundance: few
j_gene: TRBJ2-1
v_gene: TRBV29-1
CDR3aa: CSVVRDYLYNERFF
CDR3nt: TGCAGCGTTGTACGGGACTACCTTTACAATGAGCGGTTCTTC

len: 13
d_gene: NA
abundance: NA
j_gene: TRBJ1-2
v_gene: TRBV29-1
CDR3aa: CSVYWSTTYGYTF
CDR3nt: TGCAGCGTTTACTGGTCTACTACCTATGGCTACACCTTC